This T cell receptor beta chain was sequenced for a study of T cell repertoires in cytomegalovirus infection. Study overall: It can be stated that public TCR beta signatures indicated CMV infection as well as a matching HLA type.

Study results and caveats: The study found HLA-C-restricted CMV-specific TCR beta clonotypes dominating the ex vivo response. Adding up the frequency of public TCR beta families identified people who carried CMV plus the relevant HLA.

Via MiXCR, TCRdb re-called the reads, giving one row per CDR3 protein. This sample carries around 530,000 distinct CDR3 sequences, about 25% of them seen once, and the ten largest clones take about 13%. Concerning this clonotype itself: Its specificity is not known.

This CDR3 region has 17 residues. V was pared by 5 bases and J by 5 bases, with 21 bases between. The TCR comes from a human donor in good health (CMV status not recorded). Some clones in this sample may be carry-over from other donors' samples. This rearrangement joins TRBV12-3 or TRBV12-4 to TRBJ1-4; maybe TRBD1 (5 bases). Sequencing used PBMCs. The CDR3 region has the DNA TGTGCCAGCAGTCCGGACACGTGGGCGCGAACGAATGAAAAACTGTTTTTT. This codes for CASSPDTWARTNEKLFF.